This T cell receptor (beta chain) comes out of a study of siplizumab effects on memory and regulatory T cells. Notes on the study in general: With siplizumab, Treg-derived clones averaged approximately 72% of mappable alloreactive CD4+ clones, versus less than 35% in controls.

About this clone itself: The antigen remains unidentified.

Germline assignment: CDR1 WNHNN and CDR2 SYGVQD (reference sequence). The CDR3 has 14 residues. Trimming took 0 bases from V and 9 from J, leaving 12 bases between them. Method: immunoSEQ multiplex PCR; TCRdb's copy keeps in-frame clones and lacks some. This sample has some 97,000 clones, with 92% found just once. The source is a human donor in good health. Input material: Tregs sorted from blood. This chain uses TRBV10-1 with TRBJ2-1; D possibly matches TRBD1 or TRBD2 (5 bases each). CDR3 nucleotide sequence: TGCGCCAGCAGTGAGTCGGGGCTAGGAGGTGAGCAGTTCTTC. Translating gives CASSESGLGGEQFF.